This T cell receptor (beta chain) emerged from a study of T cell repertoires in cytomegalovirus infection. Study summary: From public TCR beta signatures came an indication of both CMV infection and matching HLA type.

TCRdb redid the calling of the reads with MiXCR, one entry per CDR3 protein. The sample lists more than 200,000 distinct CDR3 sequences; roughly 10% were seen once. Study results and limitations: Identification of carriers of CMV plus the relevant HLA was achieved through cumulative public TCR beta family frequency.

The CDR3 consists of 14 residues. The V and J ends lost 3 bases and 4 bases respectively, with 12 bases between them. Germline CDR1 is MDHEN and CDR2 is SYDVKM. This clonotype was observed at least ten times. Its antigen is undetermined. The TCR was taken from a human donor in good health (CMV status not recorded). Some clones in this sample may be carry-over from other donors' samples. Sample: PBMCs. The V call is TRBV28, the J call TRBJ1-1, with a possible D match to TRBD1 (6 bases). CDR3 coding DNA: TGTGCCAGCAGTTTGGGGGGGCCGGCCACTGAAGCTTTCTTT. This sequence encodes CASSLGGPATEAFF.